The 27 T cell receptor beta chains presented below share a single source sample, sequenced in a study of beta chain features in type 1 diabetes. Expressed TCRB transcripts got sequenced, as all isolated RNA was reverse transcribed. Generated by immunoSEQ multiplex PCR, the TCRdb table keeps only in-frame clones and is missing some. The sample yields about 140,000 clones, about 9.1% seen once. Sequencing was performed on central memory CD4+ T cells from blood. Receptors originate from a woman aged 40 to 55 in good health.

This CDR3 is CASSRDFYEQYF. The CDR3 DNA is TGTGCCAGCAGCCGGGACTTCTACGAGCAGTACTTC. The chain recombines TRBV9 with TRBJ2-7, with D possibly matching TRBD2 (6 bases). Trimming shortened V by 4 bases and J by 3 bases, and 8 bases separated the two germline ends. Germline CDR1 and CDR2: SGDLS and YYNGEE. The CDR3 sequence is 12 residues long.

This clone was observed a handful of times. The genes are TRBV14 and TRBJ1-2, with D possibly TRBD1 on 6 matching bases. The CDR3 runs 15 residues. From germline, CDR1 is SGHDN and CDR2 FVKESK. V lost 2 bases and J 7 bases, leaving 17 bases between the germline ends. CDR3 sequence reads: CASSQTRTGFSGYTF. The DNA of the CDR3 is TGTGCCAGCAGCCAAACCCGAACAGGGTTTAGTGGCTACACCTTC. The complete variable domain, with remaining parts taken from reference TRBV14 and TRBJ1-2, reads EAGVTQFPSHSVIEKGQTVTLRCDPISGHDNLYWYRRVMGKEIKFLLHFVKESKQDESGMPNNRFLAERTGGTYSTLKVQPAELEDSGVYFCASSQTRTGFSGYTFGSGTRLTVV.

This clone has just a few counts. V and J are TRBV15 and TRBJ1-2, with D perhaps matching TRBD1 (6 bases). Trimming took off 11 bases at V and 1 base at J, with 23 bases between the two ends. Germline CDR1 and CDR2: LNHNV and YYDKDF (reference sequence). CDR3 length: 16 amino acids. CDR3 protein: CASAFDRQEDNYGYTF. CDR3 coding DNA: TGTGCCTCCGCGTTTGACCGACAGGAGGATAACTATGGCTACACCTTC.

Regarding this clone: The sample has other DNA sequences that encode this CDR3 too. The V gene is TRBV20-1, the J gene TRBJ2-1, with 9 bases fitting TRBD1. Per germline, CDR1 DFQATT and CDR2 SNEGSKA (reference sequence). The CDR3 loop spans 11 amino acids. J was trimmed by 7 bases and V by 8 bases; bases with no gene match: 3. Here the CDR3 DNA reads TGCAGTCCGGGACAGGGTAATGAGCAGTTCTTC. It specifies CSPGQGNEQFF.

This clone was found many times. The chain carries TRBV10-3 and TRBJ1-2; 7 bases map to TRBD1. V lost 2 bases and J lost 8; bases outside the gene matches: 11. Germline lookup yields CDR1 ENHRY and CDR2 SYGVKD. The CDR3 loop spans 15 amino acids. The CDR3 DNA is TGTGCCATCAGTGAGACTAGGACAGGCGGATCAGGCTACACCTTC. Its protein is CAISETRTGGSGYTF.

This clone has only a few counts. The chain uses TRBV29-1 and TRBJ1-2; D call uncertain. The CDR3 consists of 14 residues. V lost 3 bases to trimming and J lost 6 bases, with 17 bases between them. The germline CDR1 and CDR2 sequences are SQVTM and ANQGSEA. CDR3 amino acids: CSVDVEGGGDGYTF. CDR3 coding DNA: TGCAGCGTTGATGTGGAGGGAGGTGGAGATGGCTACACCTTC.

V gene TRBV7-2 combines with J gene TRBJ1-1; D gene uncertain. CDR3 length: 13 residues. Trimming cost V 1 base and J 3 bases, with 6 bases left between them. CDR1 SGHTA and CDR2 FQGNSA come from the germline V gene. The CDR3 DNA reads as TGTGCCAGCAGCTTAGACCGGGACACTGAAGCTTTCTTT. The encoded protein is CASSLDRDTEAFF.

In its sample, this clone was seen a few times. The chain has TRBV19 and TRBJ1-1, with 8 bases that match TRBD1. CDR1 LNHDA and CDR2 SQIVND come from the germline V gene (reference sequence). Trimming cost V 6 bases and J 3 bases; bases outside gene matches: 0. This CDR3 is built from 12 residues. CDR3 sequence (DNA): TGTGCCAGTAGGGACAGGGACACTGAAGCTTTCTTT. Residues: CASRDRDTEAFF.

This clone was observed a few times. The rearrangement links TRBV25-1 to TRBJ2-1; 7 bases agree with TRBD1. Losses at the gene ends were 3 bases for V and 1 base for J; bases not matched to a gene: 3. Germline V gene data show CDR1 as MGHDK and CDR2 as SYGVNS. The CDR3 spans 15 residues. The CDR3 nucleotides read TGTGCCAGCAGTGACCGACAGGGTTCCTACAATGAGCAGTTCTTC. Translated: CASSDRQGSYNEQFF.

This chain joins TRBV2 and TRBJ2-5, with D unresolved. CDR1 and CDR2 from the germline V gene are SNHLY and FYNNEI. This CDR3 is built from 16 residues. Deletions cut 3 bases from V and 7 bases from J, with 21 bases between. CDR3 protein: CASSEQPPVGPGTQYF. CDR3 coding DNA: TGTGCCAGCAGTGAGCAACCCCCCGTCGGCCCGGGGACCCAGTACTTC.

The chain links TRBV27 to TRBJ2-7, with 9 bases identical to TRBD2. Trimming took 5 bases from V and 9 from J; bases not matched to a gene: 2. The CDR3 length is 11 residues. Germline assignment: CDR1 MNHEY and CDR2 SMNVEV (reference sequence). CDR3 coding DNA: TGTGCCAGCAGTGGCGGGAGGGGGCAGTACTTC. Translation: CASSGGRGQYF.

The table lists this clone with many counts. At the DNA level, this CDR3 is encoded by other sequences in the same sample as well. The J gene is TRBJ1-4, the V gene TRBV4-1, with 8 bases lining up with TRBD1. The J segment lost 2 bases and the V segment lost 1 base, leaving 3 bases of the junction unmatched. CDR3 length equals 16 residues. Germline CDR1 and CDR2: MGHRA and YSYEKL. As DNA, the CDR3 is TGCGCCAGCAGCCAAGCGCAGGGGGCGACTAATGAAAAACTGTTTTTT. Amino acids: CASSQAQGATNEKLFF.

The sample holds many counts of this clone. The chain joins TRBV7-2 to TRBJ1-4, with TRBD1 matching 8 bases. J lost 3 bases, V lost 3 bases, and 9 bases had no gene match. Germline V gene lookup returns CDR1 SGHTA and CDR2 FQGNSA. The CDR3 contains 17 residues. Here the CDR3 DNA reads TGTGCCAGCAGCTTTCGGGGAGGGGACAGGCCTAATGAAAAACTGTTTTTT. Translation: CASSFRGGDRPNEKLFF.

This clone was seen more than once but under ten times. This sample also contains other DNA sequences that code for the same CDR3. V usage is TRBV9 and J usage is TRBJ2-1; D perhaps matches TRBD2 (6 bases). CDR1 and CDR2 (germline): SGDLS, YYNGEE. The V end was cut by 2 bases, the J end by 4 bases, with 13 bases between. The CDR3 runs to 15 residues. The CDR3 reads CASSVRWDSYNEQFF. The DNA of the CDR3 is TGTGCCAGCAGCGTTCGTTGGGACTCTTACAATGAGCAGTTCTTC.

A few counts support this clone. The chain couples TRBV27 to TRBJ1-6; 7 bases are a match to TRBD1. V dropped 6 bases and J dropped 10; count of bases not matched to a gene: 15. Germline values: CDR1 MNHEY, CDR2 SMNVEV (reference sequence). The CDR3 is made up of 16 amino acids. CDR3 nucleotide sequence: TGTGCCAGCAGCCGGAAACCAGGGACAGCCTCATCACCCCTCCACTTT. Protein sequence: CASSRKPGTASSPLHF.

This sequence joins TRBV29-1 and TRBJ2-1; weak D call: TRBD2 (5 bases). CDR1 and CDR2 (germline): SQVTM, ANQGSEA. V lost 5 bases and J 7 bases, leaving 12 bases between the germline ends. The length of the CDR3 is 12 residues. The DNA of the CDR3 is TGCAGCGTTCGTCCGGGGAAGAATGAGCAGTTCTTC. As protein: CSVRPGKNEQFF.

The V call is TRBV16, the J call TRBJ1-4; D is unclear. The CDR3 sequence is 14 residues long. The V end lost 4 bases, the J end lost 5 bases, and 11 bases lay between the germline ends. Germline V gene sequence: CDR1 KGHSY, CDR2 FQNENV. CDR3 protein: CASSPSQINEKLFF. For the CDR3, the DNA is TGTGCCAGCAGCCCATCACAGATAAATGAAAAACTGTTTTTT.

The gene calls are TRBV6-6 and TRBJ1-2, with D perhaps matching TRBD1 (6 bases). Germline loops: CDR1 MNHNY, CDR2 SVGAGI (reference sequence). V dropped 5 bases and J dropped 7 bases, with 11 bases sitting between them. The CDR3 has 12 amino acids. The CDR3, as DNA: TGTGCCAGCAGTCTAACAGGGTTTGGCTACACCTTC. Its translation is CASSLTGFGYTF.

The CDR3 coding sequence is TGTGCCAGCAGCCTTCAGACAGAGTCCTACGAGCAGTACTTC. This gives the protein CASSLQTESYEQYF. The gene calls are TRBV9 and TRBJ2-5; D is possibly TRBD1 (5 bases). Near its end, the DNA agrees better with TRBJ2-7, so the J call may be wrong. This CDR3 has 14 residues. The V gene's germline CDR1 is SGDLS and CDR2 YYNGEE.

DNA for the CDR3: TGTGCCAGCAGCCCCAATCCTAGCGGGGAGACCCAGTACTTC. It specifies CASSPNPSGETQYF. The V gene is TRBV7-7, the J gene TRBJ2-5, with TRBD2 matching over 8 bases. CDR3 length: 14 amino acids. Germline V gene data show CDR1 as SSHAT and CDR2 as FNYEAQ (reference sequence). The ends lost 5 bases at V and 5 bases at J; junction bases unmatched: 7. Drawing the rest from reference TRBV7-7 and TRBJ2-5, the complete variable domain is GAGVSQSPRYKVTKRGQDVTLRCDPISSHATLYWYQQALGQGPEFLTYFNYEAQPDKSGLPSDRFSAERPEGSISTLTIQRTEQRDSAMYRCASSPNPSGETQYFGPGTRLLVL.

This clone was detected many times. The chain joins TRBV5-6 to TRBJ2-3, with 7 bases fitting TRBD2. Trimming at V came to 4 bases and at J to 4 bases, leaving 12 bases not matched to a gene. This CDR3 contains 16 residues. CDR1 and CDR2 from the germline V gene are SGHDT and YYEEEE. The CDR3 sequence is CASSGGGGVRPDTQYF. The DNA for the CDR3 is TGTGCCAGCAGCGGCGGGGGTGGAGTGAGGCCAGATACGCAGTATTTT.

The chain combines TRBV6-4 with TRBJ1-6; 8 bases are shared with TRBD1. CDR3 length: 14 residues. CDR1 is MRHNA, CDR2 SNTAGT, per germline. Trimming cost V 3 bases and J 5 bases; bases outside gene matches: 0. DNA of the CDR3: TGTGCCAGCAGTGAGACAGGGGATAATTCACCCCTCCACTTT. It translates to CASSETGDNSPLHF.

The chain uses TRBV6-5 and TRBJ2-5, with TRBD1 as a possible D gene (5 bases). V dropped 2 bases and J dropped 0 bases, with 10 bases sitting between them. The germline gives CDR1 MNHEY, CDR2 SVGAGI. This CDR3 spans 15 amino acids. CDR3 amino acids: CASSYDSHYQETQYF. CDR3 DNA sequence: TGTGCCAGCAGTTACGACAGCCACTACCAAGAGACCCAGTACTTC.

In this sample, this clone turned up a few times. The rearrangement joins TRBV20-1 to TRBJ2-7, with TRBD2 matching over 8 bases. Germline loops: CDR1 DFQATT, CDR2 SNEGSKA (reference sequence). The CDR3 covers 11 residues. The CDR3 sequence is CSGRAANEQYF. The CDR3 DNA reads TGCAGCGGGAGGGCTGCTAACGAGCAGTACTTC.

In its sample, this clone was seen a few times. Distinct nucleotide sequences in the sample also encode this CDR3. The chain employs TRBV9 and TRBJ2-7; D remains unclear. Germline lookup yields CDR1 SGDLS and CDR2 YYNGEE. The CDR3 has 15 residues. The ends were cut back, 0 bases at V and 0 bases at J, with 10 bases in the middle. The CDR3 coding sequence is TGTGCCAGCAGCGTAGGTTCAGCGAGCTCCTACGAGCAGTACTTC. Encoded protein: CASSVGSASSYEQYF.

The chain recombines TRBV5-4 with TRBJ2-3, with 8 bases that match TRBD1. The germline V gene encodes CDR1 SGHNT and CDR2 YYREEE (reference sequence). The V segment lost 4 bases and the J segment 1 base; nucleotides outside the gene matches: 5. CDR3 length equals 15 residues. CDR3 protein: CASSPTGDGTDTQYF. The CDR3 DNA sequence: TGTGCCAGCAGCCCGACAGGGGATGGCACAGATACGCAGTATTTT.

The chain carries TRBV5-1 and TRBJ2-3, with D maybe TRBD1 (6 bases). This CDR3 region has 14 residues. The V and J ends lost 5 bases and 1 base respectively, with 11 bases between them. Germline CDR1 reads SGHRS; CDR2 reads YFSETQ. CDR3 sequence reads: CASSSHRGTDTQYF. The CDR3 DNA is TGCGCCAGCAGTTCTCACAGGGGCACAGATACGCAGTATTTT.